This T cell receptor (beta chain) was captured in a study of shared T cell receptors in the human thymus. Assay used: immunoSEQ multiplex PCR; TCRdb lists only in-frame clones, some missing. This table holds about 730,000 clones, around 85% found once. Germline CDR1 MDHEN, CDR2 SYDVKM. Trimming shortened V by 3 bases and J by 1 base, and 15 bases separated the two germline ends. The CDR3 runs 16 residues. These data were also reused for a study on human thymus T cells. That study reports: In unrelated individuals, thymic repertoires overlapped highly, according to related research.

The specimen sequenced was thymocytes. The chain carries TRBV28 and TRBJ1-1; D is ambiguous. The origin of this receptor is a girl under three years old with a congenital heart defect. CDR3 sequence reads: CASSFLRTKANTEAFF. The CDR3 region has the DNA TGTGCCAGCAGTTTCCTGCGGACTAAAGCGAACACTGAAGCTTTCTTT.